This T cell receptor (beta chain) stems from a study of response to subunit inactivated influenza vaccine (dated by TCRdb to 2017 to 2018). Broadly, across the study: Deep quantitative T cell receptor repertoire profiling was used in the study to track responses to a trivalent subunit inactivated influenza vaccine. Overall study outcomes, separate from this receptor: The authors suggested that each seasonal influenza vaccination may recruit only a limited number of new T cells.

Receptors were amplified or captured by RT-PCR. The sample was run on an Illumina HiSeq 2500. Starting from the raw public reads, TCRdb applied fastp trimming at Q25, assembled clones with MiXCR and retained in-frame beta chains. A single entry per CDR3 protein holds the most common genes and DNA from its merged rows. The sample table lists roughly 700,000 distinct CDR3 sequences, around 14% of them with a count of one. 5.5% to 7% of the sample is taken by the ten largest. A note on this clonotype: Its antigen has not been determined. Base qualities were left out, and no much larger clone turns up one base away.

CDR1 and CDR2, looked up from the germline V gene, are KGHDR and SFDVKD. Counted from cysteine to phenylalanine, this CDR3 has 14 amino acids. Only the CDR3 region is kept as DNA, spanning 42 bases read in frame from base 1. After removal of 9 bases from V and 0 bases from J, the junction retains 3 bases not matched to a gene. The TCR sequence derives from a man aged 50-59 years who received an inactivated influenza vaccine. Donor details come from another sample of the same person, matched by shared clones. The rearranged chain carries TRBV24-1 and TRBJ2-2; TRBD1 agrees with 7 junctional bases. Here the sequenced sample was PBMCs from blood, taken 14 days before vaccination. The DNA is as follows: TGTGCCACCTCGGACAGGACGAACACCGGGGAGCTGTTTTTT. It encodes CATSDRTNTGELFF.